What follows are 28 T cell receptor beta chains derived from one specimen sequenced in a study of shared clonotypes between healthy human individuals. The assay was immunoSEQ multiplex PCR, and TCRdb's table has in-frame clones only and misses some. The repertoire holds about 2.1 million clones, just under 95% seen once, with less than 2% in the top ten. Naive CD8 cells were CD45RO-negative, positively selected for CCR7, excluding terminally differentiated effector memory CD45RA+ cells. Material for sequencing was naive CD8+ T cells from PBMCs. These receptors all come from a young man in good health. Some clones in this sample may be carry-over from other donors' samples.

V is TRBV7-9 and J is TRBJ2-7; 9 bases agree with TRBD1. V lost 6 bases and J lost 5; bases outside the gene matches: 8. The CDR3 totals 14 residues. Germline CDR1 is SEHNR and CDR2 is FQNEAQ (reference sequence). CDR3 nucleotide sequence: TGTGCCAGCAGTCACCGGGACAGGGAAGACGAGCAGTACTTC. Amino acid sequence: CASSHRDREDEQYF. The whole variable domain, filled in from reference TRBV7-9 and TRBJ2-7, reads DTGVSQNPRHKITKRGQNVTFRCDPISEHNRLYWYRQTLGQGPEFLTYFQNEAQLEKSRLLSDRFSAERPKGSFSTLEIQRTEQGDSAMYLCASSHRDREDEQYFGPGTRLTVT.

The chain is built from TRBV6-5 and TRBJ1-4, with unresolved D. From germline, CDR1 is MNHEY and CDR2 SVGAGI. The CDR3 has 14 residues. The V gene lost 6 bases and the J gene lost 4 bases, with 12 bases spanning the gap. The CDR3 region has the DNA TGTGCCAGCAGAGTGGGCAGGAATAATGAAAAACTGTTTTTT. Residues: CASRVGRNNEKLFF.

V usage is TRBV9 and J usage is TRBJ1-2, with a possible D match to TRBD1 (5 bases). The CDR3 extends over 15 amino acids. Trimming pared 4 bases from V and 4 bases from J, leaving 17 bases between. The germline V gene has CDR1 SGDLS and CDR2 YYNGEE. The CDR3 sequence is CASSPTGSGTYGYTF. The CDR3 region has the DNA TGTGCCAGCAGCCCCACAGGCAGCGGAACCTATGGCTACACCTTC.

The chain has TRBV11-2 and TRBJ2-7; 9 nucleotides agree with TRBD1. CDR1 and CDR2 (germline): SGHAT, FQNNGV. The V segment lost 5 bases and the J segment 3 bases; nucleotides outside the gene matches: 2. CDR3 size: 13 residues. Written as DNA, the CDR3 is TGTGCCAGCAGCCGGACAGGGGTCTACGAGCAGTACTTC. Translated: CASSRTGVYEQYF.

V is TRBV9 and J is TRBJ1-1, with D perhaps matching TRBD1 (6 bases). Germline loops: CDR1 SGDLS, CDR2 YYNGEE. This CDR3 has 19 amino acids. V lost 3 bases, J lost 5 bases, and 29 bases lay in between. The CDR3 is CASSGEPGGEGGADTEAFF. CDR3 nucleotide sequence: TGTGCCAGCAGCGGAGAACCCGGGGGCGAGGGGGGAGCGGATACTGAAGCTTTCTTT.

The rearrangement links TRBV4-1 to TRBJ1-2, with D possibly being TRBD1 (5 bases). CDR3 length: 14 amino acids. V was shortened by 4 bases and J by 7 bases, with 16 bases between the two germline ends. The V gene's germline CDR1 is MGHRA and CDR2 YSYEKL. In DNA, the CDR3 is TGCGCCAGCAGCCCAGGCGGGGGTTCCGGTGGCTACACCTTC. This sequence encodes CASSPGGGSGGYTF.

The chain joins TRBV30 to TRBJ2-3; D not certain. This CDR3 is 14 amino acids long. The germline CDR1 and CDR2 sequences are GTSNPN and SVGIG (reference sequence). V lost 2 bases, J lost 6 bases, and 15 bases lay in between. CDR3 protein: CAWSSRAPRDTQYF. Written as DNA, the CDR3 is TGTGCCTGGAGTAGTAGGGCCCCGAGGGATACGCAGTATTTT.

The V and J genes are TRBV6-5 and TRBJ2-7; 12 nucleotides match TRBD1. CDR1 and CDR2 from the germline V gene are MNHEY and SVGAGI. This CDR3 has 13 amino acids. The trim removed 7 bases at V and 4 bases at J, leaving 2 bases unmatched. CDR3 DNA: TGTGCCAGCAAGGGACAGGGGGCTTACGAGCAGTACTTC. It translates to CASKGQGAYEQYF.

V is TRBV9 and J is TRBJ2-3, with D perhaps matching TRBD1 (5 bases). This CDR3 spans 17 amino acids. Trimming left V 3 bases short and J 6 bases short, with 23 bases between. Germline assignment: CDR1 SGDLS and CDR2 YYNGEE. CDR3 sequence reads: CASSAHSDRRSRDTQYF. The CDR3 DNA sequence: TGTGCCAGCAGCGCCCACTCCGACAGACGTTCCCGGGATACGCAGTATTTT.

The chain is built from TRBV5-6 and TRBJ2-2; D is possibly TRBD1 (6 bases). This CDR3 spans 16 amino acids. Germline V CDR1 and CDR2: SGHDT, YYEEEE. The V end was cut by 4 bases, the J end by 0 bases, with 13 bases between. The DNA for the CDR3 is TGTGCCAGCAGCCAGAGGACAGAGGCGAACACCGGGGAGCTGTTTTTT. Translated, it gives CASSQRTEANTGELFF.

The J gene is TRBJ2-3, the V gene TRBV7-9; D is ambiguous. The length of the CDR3 is 15 residues. Trimming cost V 5 bases and J 2 bases, with 14 bases left between them. Germline values: CDR1 SEHNR, CDR2 FQNEAQ (reference sequence). The CDR3 is CASSQGIYDTDTQYF. Here the CDR3 DNA reads TGTGCCAGCAGCCAAGGCATATATGACACAGATACGCAGTATTTT. The whole variable domain, filled in from reference TRBV7-9 and TRBJ2-3, reads DTGVSQNPRHKITKRGQNVTFRCDPISEHNRLYWYRQTLGQGPEFLTYFQNEAQLEKSRLLSDRFSAERPKGSFSTLEIQRTEQGDSAMYLCASSQGIYDTDTQYFGPGTRLTVL.

The chain has TRBV9 and TRBJ2-6, with D possibly matching TRBD2 (5 bases). The V end was cut by 5 bases, the J end by 0 bases, with 12 bases between. The length of the CDR3 is 16 residues. Germline V lookup: CDR1 SGDLS, CDR2 YYNGEE. The CDR3 DNA is TGTGCCAGCAGAGCCACGGGATTCTCTGGGGCCAACGTCCTGACTTTC. Encoded protein: CASRATGFSGANVLTF. The entire variable domain, with the rest obtained from reference TRBV9 and TRBJ2-6, is as follows: DSGVTQTPKHLITATGQRVTLRCSPRSGDLSVYWYQQSLDQGLQFLIQYYNGEERAKGNILERFSAQQFPDLHSELNLSSLELGDSALYFCASRATGFSGANVLTFGAGSRLTVL.

This chain connects TRBV5-4 to TRBJ2-7; TRBD1 matches at 8 bases. The germline CDR1 and CDR2 sequences are SGHNT and YYREEE (reference sequence). After removal of 5 bases from V and 1 base from J, the junction contained 8 bases not matched to a gene. CDR3 length: 15 amino acids. Here the CDR3 DNA reads TGTGCCAGCAGGTACGGACAGGGTTTTTCCTACGAGCAGTACTTC. Protein product: CASRYGQGFSYEQYF. The complete variable domain, with remaining parts taken from reference TRBV5-4 and TRBJ2-7, reads ETGVTQSPTHLIKTRGQQVTLRCSSQSGHNTVSWYQQALGQGPQFIFQYYREEENGRGNFPPRFSGLQFPNYSSELNVNALELDDSALYLCASRYGQGFSYEQYFGPGTRLTVT.

DNA of the CDR3: TGTGCCAGCAGCTTAGTGAGGGCCGAGGAGACCCAGTACTTC. The encoded protein is CASSLVRAEETQYF. The chain recombines TRBV7-9 with TRBJ2-5; perhaps TRBD2 as D (5 bases). V was trimmed by 1 base and J by 5 bases, leaving 11 bases between them. The CDR3 runs 14 residues. Germline V lookup: CDR1 SEHNR, CDR2 FQNEAQ (reference sequence).

V usage is TRBV5-1 and J usage is TRBJ2-1, with 8 bases fitting TRBD1. V shed 4 bases and J 1 base; nucleotides not matched to a gene: 7. The CDR3 runs 16 residues. The germline CDR1 and CDR2 sequences are SGHRS and YFSETQ. This CDR3 is CASSRTGQVSYNEQFF. As DNA, the CDR3 is TGCGCCAGCAGCCGCACGGGACAGGTTTCCTACAATGAGCAGTTCTTC.

The V call is TRBV7-9, the J call TRBJ2-3, with a possible D match to TRBD1 (6 bases). The CDR3 runs to 15 residues. Per the germline V gene, CDR1 is SEHNR and CDR2 is FQNEAQ (reference sequence). The V end was cut by 10 bases, the J end by 6 bases, with 23 bases between. Here the CDR3 reads CATNTRGKPGDTQYF. The CDR3 bases are TGTGCCACTAACACGAGGGGGAAGCCGGGGGATACGCAGTATTTT. Combining the CDR3 with reference TRBV7-9 and TRBJ2-3 gives the whole variable domain DTGVSQNPRHKITKRGQNVTFRCDPISEHNRLYWYRQTLGQGPEFLTYFQNEAQLEKSRLLSDRFSAERPKGSFSTLEIQRTEQGDSAMYLCATNTRGKPGDTQYFGPGTRLTVL.

The CDR3 bases are TGTGCCAGCAGTTTAGTTGGGGGGGCCTTCAACACTGAAGCTTTCTTT. Its translation: CASSLVGGAFNTEAFF. The chain has TRBV28 and TRBJ1-1; maybe TRBD1 (6 bases). V was cut by 2 bases and J by 2 bases, with 15 bases left in between. The CDR3 is made up of 16 amino acids. The germline CDR1 and CDR2 sequences are MDHEN and SYDVKM.

V and J are TRBV27 and TRBJ1-4; 8 bases align to TRBD1. This CDR3 is built from 16 residues. Germline V gene data show CDR1 as MNHEY and CDR2 as SMNVEV (reference sequence). J gave up 6 bases and V 0 bases, and 6 bases lay outside the gene matches. CDR3: CASSLSYDRGYEKLFF. The CDR3 region has the DNA TGTGCCAGCAGTTTATCGTACGACAGGGGATATGAAAAACTGTTTTTT. The full variable domain, rest sourced from reference TRBV27 and TRBJ1-4, is EAQVTQNPRYLITVTGKKLTVTCSQNMNHEYMSWYRQDPGLGLRQIYYSMNVEVTDKGDVPEGYKVSRKEKRNFPLILESPSPNQTSLYFCASSLSYDRGYEKLFFGSGTQLSVL.

This clone has a single count. At the DNA level, this CDR3 is encoded by other sequences in the same sample as well. V is TRBV6-5 and J is TRBJ1-5; TRBD1 agrees at 7 bases. With V trimmed by 0 bases and J by 1 base, 0 bases remained unmatched. The CDR3 contains 15 residues. Germline V gene data show CDR1 as MNHEY and CDR2 as SVGAGI. CDR3: CASSYSRGSNQPQHF. CDR3 DNA: TGTGCCAGCAGTTACTCCAGGGGGAGCAATCAGCCCCAGCATTTT.

The chain combines TRBV7-2 with TRBJ1-1; the D is unclear. The germline V and J ends were trimmed by 1 base and 0 bases, with 12 bases remaining between them. The CDR3 consists of 16 residues. Germline V lookup: CDR1 SGHTA, CDR2 FQGNSA. CDR3 amino acids: CASSLVSRGMNTEAFF. DNA for the CDR3: TGTGCCAGCAGCTTAGTATCCCGGGGTATGAACACTGAAGCTTTCTTT.

The chain uses TRBV9 and TRBJ2-7, with D tentatively TRBD2 (6 bases). Per the germline V gene, CDR1 is SGDLS and CDR2 is YYNGEE. This CDR3 is built from 15 residues. V lost 4 bases and J 5 bases, leaving 19 bases between the germline ends. The CDR3 protein is CASSLSGEGPHEQYF. The CDR3 DNA reads TGTGCCAGCAGCCTTAGCGGCGAGGGCCCCCACGAGCAGTACTTC.

The chain recombines TRBV6-5 with TRBJ2-3; TRBD1 or TRBD2 may be the D gene (5 bases each). CDR1 is MNHEY and CDR2 is SVGAGI in the germline V gene. V gave up 4 bases and J gave up 0 bases, with 8 bases separating them. The CDR3 is 14 residues long. Here the CDR3 reads CASSSWDSTDTQYF. The CDR3 DNA sequence: TGTGCCAGCAGTTCCTGGGACAGCACAGATACGCAGTATTTT.

The V gene is TRBV6-5, the J gene TRBJ2-1, with D maybe TRBD2 (5 bases). Germline V lookup: CDR1 MNHEY, CDR2 SVGAGI. V lost 2 bases and J 6 bases, leaving 14 bases between the germline ends. The CDR3 totals 15 residues. The CDR3 nucleotides read TGTGCCAGCAGTTACCGTGGCGGGTATAGCAATGAGCAGTTCTTC. It encodes CASSYRGGYSNEQFF.

The V call is TRBV6-6, the J call TRBJ1-2; TRBD1 might be the D (5 bases). This CDR3 comprises 14 residues. Trimming took 2 bases from V and 6 from J, leaving 13 bases between them. Per the germline V gene, CDR1 is MNHNY and CDR2 is SVGAGI (reference sequence). The CDR3 region is CASSYQGALDGYTF. The CDR3 nucleotides are TGTGCCAGCAGTTACCAAGGGGCTCTCGATGGCTACACCTTC.

This chain joins TRBV5-1 and TRBJ2-1; the match to TRBD2 covers 12 bases. This CDR3 is 18 amino acids long. Germline V CDR1 and CDR2: SGHRS, YFSETQ. The V and J ends lost 0 bases and 3 bases, in that order; junction bases with no gene match: 7. CDR3 residues: CASSLEASGRAVYNEQFF. CDR3 bases: TGCGCCAGCAGCTTGGAGGCTAGCGGGAGGGCAGTCTACAATGAGCAGTTCTTC.

The chain couples TRBV29-1 to TRBJ2-2; either TRBD1 or TRBD2 may supply D (5 bases each). Germline V gives CDR1 SQVTM, CDR2 ANQGSEA. V lost 7 bases and J lost 4, with 19 bases in between. The CDR3 is 15 residues long. CDR3 nucleotides: TGCAGCGCCGGGGCCCCTGGGCACTTCACCGGGGAGCTGTTTTTT. It yields the protein CSAGAPGHFTGELFF.

This chain links TRBV7-9 with TRBJ2-5; TRBD2 matches at 9 bases. Germline V CDR1 and CDR2: SEHNR, FQNEAQ (reference sequence). The CDR3 sequence is 16 residues long. J lost 2 bases, V lost 4 bases, and 8 bases had no gene match. Here the CDR3 DNA reads TGTGCCAGCAGCTCAAGGACTAGCGCGGATCAAGAGACCCAGTACTTC. As protein: CASSSRTSADQETQYF.

This clone was recorded only once. The CDR3 sequence: CASSFSASGRAGNEQFF. As DNA, the CDR3 is TGTGCCAGCAGCTTCTCCGCTAGCGGGAGGGCAGGGAATGAGCAGTTCTTC. V usage is TRBV11-2 and J usage is TRBJ2-1; the match to TRBD2 covers 12 bases. CDR3 length: 17 residues. The V gene's germline CDR1 is SGHAT and CDR2 FQNNGV. J lost 7 bases, V lost 3 bases, and 10 bases had no gene match.